This T cell receptor beta chain was sequenced during a study of T cell changes during pregnancy in multiple sclerosis. TCRdb's table, derived via immunoSEQ multiplex PCR, lists solely in-frame clones and lacks some. The sample yields tens of thousands of clones, 91% seen once. CDR3 size: 15 residues. CDR1 is MNHEY and CDR2 is SMNVEV in the germline V gene (reference sequence). V shed 6 bases and J shed 9 bases, with 18 bases lying between them. The TCR sequence derives from a female donor with multiple sclerosis, enrolled in a pregnancy study. The chain combines TRBV27 with TRBJ1-6; D might be TRBD1 (6 bases). The specimen was peripheral blood, collected before pregnancy. The CDR3 DNA sequence: TGTGCCAGCAGAATAAATTGGCAGGGGAGTTCACCCCTCCACTTT. It codes for CASRINWQGSSPLHF.